This TCR beta chain stems from a study of T cell repertoires in aging, cancer and after chemotherapy. Study overall: Six age groups, ranging from 30 or younger to 70 or older, included the donors. Paired samples before and after chemotherapy came from glioblastoma patients receiving temozolomide-based therapy. General observations from the study: Healthy donors lost TCR diversity with age mainly through richness, cancer patients through richness and evenness. Age-matched healthy donors had significantly more diverse, less clonal blood TCR repertoires than untreated cancer patients.

This CDR3 has 14 residues. Per the germline V gene, CDR1 is SGHVS and CDR2 is FNYEAQ. A mixed TRB-A/B primer pool amplified rearranged TRB by multiplex touch-down PCR. One entry per CDR3 protein, called by TCRdb with MiXCR from the multiplex PCR reads. The sample lists around 780 distinct CDR3 sequences, about 26% occurring once. Details on this clonotype: Its matching antigen is unknown. A clone one base away is much larger, so this may be a read error.

The template was genomic DNA from peripheral blood, not RNA. The sample comprised blood. This TCR was recovered from a human donor with a solid tumor. V usage is TRBV7-6 and J usage is TRBJ2-3; maybe TRBD1 (5 bases). TRBJ1-5 explains the end of the DNA better; the J call may be wrong. CDR3 protein: CASSLMGEEDTQHF. CDR3 sequence (DNA): TGTGCCAGCAGCCTAATGGGGGAGGAGGATACGCAGCATTTT.